The present TCR beta chain was sequenced within a study of type 1 and type 2 diabetes patients. The CDR3 sequence is 14 residues long. Trimming stripped 3 bases from V and 0 bases from J, with 11 bases between. From germline, CDR1 is DFQATT and CDR2 SNEGSKA (reference sequence). The study's findings and limits: With limited T2D and control samples, some T1D-only expanded clones may not be T1D-specific.

Genomic DNA was the PCR template. Amplification of the beta chain CDR3 used 30 forward and 13 reverse multiplex primers. TCRdb reprocessed the multiplex PCR reads via MiXCR and lists one record per CDR3 protein. The sample includes about 250,000 distinct CDR3 sequences, more than 45% of them seen just once. As to this clonotype: Its antigen is as yet unknown.

Sequenced input: peripheral blood mononuclear cells (PBMCs). The chain employs TRBV20-1 and TRBJ1-2, with a weak D call TRBD1 (5 bases). This receptor was identified in a man aged 18 to 29 with type 2 diabetes. The CDR3 DNA is TGCAGTGCTAGTTTTGGGGGTACTAACTATGGCTACACCTTC. Protein sequence: CSASFGGTNYGYTF.